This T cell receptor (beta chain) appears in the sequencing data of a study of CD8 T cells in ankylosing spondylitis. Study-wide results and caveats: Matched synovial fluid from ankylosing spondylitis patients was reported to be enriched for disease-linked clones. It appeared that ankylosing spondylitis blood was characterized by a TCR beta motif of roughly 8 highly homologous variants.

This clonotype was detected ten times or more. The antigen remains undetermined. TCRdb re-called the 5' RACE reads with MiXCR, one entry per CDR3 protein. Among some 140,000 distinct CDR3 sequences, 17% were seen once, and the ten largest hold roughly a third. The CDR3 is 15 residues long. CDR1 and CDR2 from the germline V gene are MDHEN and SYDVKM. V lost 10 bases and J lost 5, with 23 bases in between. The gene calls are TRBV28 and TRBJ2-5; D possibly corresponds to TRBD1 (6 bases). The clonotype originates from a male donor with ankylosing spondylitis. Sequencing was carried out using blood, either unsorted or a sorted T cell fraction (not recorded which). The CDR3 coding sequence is TGTGCCACCAGGTTGGGGGCCCATATGAAGGAGACCCAGTACTTC. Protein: CATRLGAHMKETQYF.